Listed below are T cell receptor beta chains from one sample, sequenced in a study of beta chain features in type 1 diabetes. Clones were sequenced by immunoSEQ multiplex PCR, and TCRdb holds only the in-frame ones, with some missing. The table shows 150,000 to 200,000 clones, with 9% to 10% occurring only once. Sequenced sample: central memory CD4+ T cells from blood. These receptor sequences come from a woman aged 25 to 45 with type 1 diabetes. The CDR3 runs from the conserved cysteine through the conserved F or W. The D gene is left open where the match is weak. Part of the rows lack a size; the others show once, few, many or a class for expanded clones.

len: 12
j_gene: TRBJ1-2
d_gene: -
v_gene: TRBV30
abundance: few
CDR3nt: TGTGCCTGGAGTGTAACACAGTATGGCTACACCTTC
CDR3aa: CAWSVTQYGYTF

len: 12
j_gene: TRBJ2-3
d_gene: -
v_gene: TRBV7-9
abundance: many
CDR3nt: TGTGCCAGCAGCTTAGTAAGCGGTACGCAGTATTTT
CDR3aa: CASSLVSGTQYF

len: 12
j_gene: TRBJ2-5
d_gene: -
v_gene: TRBV18
abundance: -
CDR3nt: TGTGCCAGCTCACCCGCCGGGGAGACCCAGTACTTC
CDR3aa: CASSPAGETQYF

len: 13
j_gene: TRBJ1-2
d_gene: TRBD1
v_gene: TRBV19
abundance: few
CDR3nt: TGTGCCAGCCTGAGACAGGGCAACTATGGCTACACCTTC
CDR3aa: CASLRQGNYGYTF

len: 15
j_gene: TRBJ2-1
d_gene: TRBD2
v_gene: TRBV4-1
abundance: few
CDR3nt: TGCGCCAGCAGACAAGGACTAGCGGGGGACAATGAGCAGTTCTTC
CDR3aa: CASRQGLAGDNEQFF

len: 15
j_gene: TRBJ1-5
d_gene: -
v_gene: TRBV6-5
abundance: -
CDR3nt: TGTGCCAGCAGTTTAGGGGGTCGAGGCAATCAGCCCCAGCATTTT
CDR3aa: CASSLGGRGNQPQHF

len: 14
j_gene: TRBJ1-1
d_gene: -
v_gene: TRBV19
abundance: few
CDR3nt: TGTGCCAGTAGTATAGCCCCGGTGAACACTGAAGCTTTCTTT
CDR3aa: CASSIAPVNTEAFF

len: 17
j_gene: TRBJ2-1
d_gene: -
v_gene: TRBV4-2
abundance: -
CDR3nt: TGTGCCAGCAGCCAAGAAGGGGGGGAGACCATCTACAATGAGCAGTTCTTC
CDR3aa: CASSQEGGETIYNEQFF

len: 15
j_gene: TRBJ1-5
d_gene: -
v_gene: TRBV29-1
abundance: -
CDR3nt: TGCAGCGTTGCCTCCCTTTTGCGGCGCAATCAGCCCCAGCATTTT
CDR3aa: CSVASLLRRNQPQHF

len: 16
j_gene: TRBJ2-5
d_gene: TRBD2
v_gene: TRBV7-9
abundance: few
CDR3nt: TGTGCCAGCAGCTTGGGAGCGGGAGGTCAGCAAGAGACCCAGTACTTC
CDR3aa: CASSLGAGGQQETQYF

len: 14
j_gene: TRBJ1-5
d_gene: -
v_gene: TRBV7-2
abundance: -
CDR3nt: TGTGCCAGCAGCTTTGTACAGATCAATCAGCCCCAGCATTTT
CDR3aa: CASSFVQINQPQHF

len: 13
j_gene: TRBJ2-1
d_gene: -
v_gene: TRBV30
abundance: -
CDR3nt: TGTGCCTGGAGTCGGACGGGGATGGGTGAGCAGTTCTTC
CDR3aa: CAWSRTGMGEQFF

len: 13
j_gene: TRBJ1-2
d_gene: -
v_gene: TRBV5-1
abundance: -
CDR3nt: TGCGCCAGCAGCTTACAGATTAACTATGGCTACACCTTC
CDR3aa: CASSLQINYGYTF

len: 15
j_gene: TRBJ2-7
d_gene: TRBD1
v_gene: TRBV30
abundance: -
CDR3nt: TGTGCCTGGAGTGTACGGCGACAGGGGCCCTTGGAGCAGTACTTC
CDR3aa: CAWSVRRQGPLEQYF

len: 14
j_gene: TRBJ1-2
d_gene: -
v_gene: TRBV11-2
abundance: few
CDR3nt: TGTGCCAGCAGCTTATCCGAGTTCCCCAATGGCTACACCTTC
CDR3aa: CASSLSEFPNGYTF

len: 14
j_gene: TRBJ2-2
d_gene: -
v_gene: TRBV25-1
abundance: few
CDR3nt: TGTGCCAGCAGCCTCTGGACTGGGGCCGGGGAGCTGTTTTTT
CDR3aa: CASSLWTGAGELFF

len: 14
j_gene: TRBJ2-1
d_gene: TRBD2
v_gene: TRBV7-3
abundance: few
CDR3nt: TGTGCCAGCAGCGAAGGACTAGAGAGCAATGAGCAGTTCTTC
CDR3aa: CASSEGLESNEQFF

len: 14
j_gene: TRBJ2-5
d_gene: -
v_gene: TRBV2
abundance: many
CDR3nt: TGTGCCAGCACCCGCCAGGGGAACGGGGAGACCCAGTACTTC
CDR3aa: CASTRQGNGETQYF

len: 16
j_gene: TRBJ2-7
d_gene: -
v_gene: TRBV28
abundance: -
CDR3nt: TGTGCCAGCAGACTGATTGTGGCGGACAGCTCCTACGAGCAGTACTTC
CDR3aa: CASRLIVADSSYEQYF

len: 17
j_gene: TRBJ2-5
d_gene: TRBD2
v_gene: TRBV5-1
abundance: -
CDR3nt: TGCGCCAGCAGCTTGGAGAGGCTCCTAGCGGTCCAAGAGACCCAGTACTTC
CDR3aa: CASSLERLLAVQETQYF

len: 14
j_gene: TRBJ2-5
d_gene: -
v_gene: TRBV5-1
abundance: few
CDR3nt: TGCGCCACCCGGCCCGCGGCCACCGGGGAGACCCAGTACTTC
CDR3aa: CATRPAATGETQYF

len: 12
j_gene: TRBJ1-2
d_gene: -
v_gene: TRBV5-1
abundance: -
CDR3nt: TGCGCCAGCAGCTTGGCTACAGGTGGCTACACCTTC
CDR3aa: CASSLATGGYTF

len: 15
j_gene: TRBJ2-1
d_gene: TRBD2
v_gene: TRBV4-2
abundance: few
CDR3nt: TGTGCCAGCAGCCAAGATCGGGGAGGGCACAATGAGCAGTTCTTC
CDR3aa: CASSQDRGGHNEQFF

len: 17
j_gene: TRBJ1-3
d_gene: -
v_gene: TRBV29-1
abundance: -
CDR3nt: TGCAGCGTTGAACCCCCGTACGGGGGATTGCTTGGAAACACCATATATTTT
CDR3aa: CSVEPPYGGLLGNTIYF

len: 14
j_gene: TRBJ1-4
d_gene: TRBD1
v_gene: TRBV30
abundance: few
CDR3nt: TGTGCCTGGAATCCCGGGACAGGGGGAGAAAAACTGTTTTTT
CDR3aa: CAWNPGTGGEKLFF

len: 16
j_gene: TRBJ2-3
d_gene: TRBD2
v_gene: TRBV19
abundance: -
CDR3nt: TGTGCCAGTAGTCCCGGACTAGCGAGGACCACAGATACGCAGTATTTT
CDR3aa: CASSPGLARTTDTQYF

len: 13
j_gene: TRBJ2-2
d_gene: -
v_gene: TRBV6-5
abundance: few
CDR3nt: TGTGCCAGCAGCGGGAGCGGTACCGGGGAGCTGTTTTTT
CDR3aa: CASSGSGTGELFF

len: 13
j_gene: TRBJ2-5
d_gene: -
v_gene: TRBV7-2
abundance: -
CDR3nt: TGTGCCAGCAGCTTAACTTATCAAGAGACCCAGTACTTC
CDR3aa: CASSLTYQETQYF

len: 14
j_gene: TRBJ2-6
d_gene: -
v_gene: TRBV6-4
abundance: -
CDR3nt: TGTGCCAGCAGCGTGAGCTCTGGGGCCAACGTCCTGACTTTC
CDR3aa: CASSVSSGANVLTF

len: 15
j_gene: TRBJ2-1
d_gene: TRBD2
v_gene: TRBV5-1
abundance: -
CDR3nt: TGCGCCAGCAGCTTCTTCCCGGGAGGTGACAATGAGCAGTTCTTC
CDR3aa: CASSFFPGGDNEQFF

len: 14
j_gene: TRBJ2-3
d_gene: TRBD1
v_gene: TRBV5-8
abundance: few
CDR3nt: TGTGCCAGCAGCCCTGGACAGGGAACAGATACGCAGTATTTT
CDR3aa: CASSPGQGTDTQYF

len: 14
j_gene: TRBJ2-1
d_gene: TRBD2
v_gene: TRBV4-3
abundance: few
CDR3nt: TGCGCCAGCAGCCAAGTCGGGAGGGTGAGAGAGCAGTTCTTC
CDR3aa: CASSQVGRVREQFF

len: 14
j_gene: TRBJ1-2
d_gene: -
v_gene: TRBV11-3
abundance: few
CDR3nt: TGTGCCAGCAGCGCCCAAGTGACAGAGAATGGCTACACCTTC
CDR3aa: CASSAQVTENGYTF

len: 16
j_gene: TRBJ2-1
d_gene: TRBD2
v_gene: TRBV19
abundance: few
CDR3nt: TGTGCCAGTACTTCCCCGGGGCTAGCGGGAGGTGGTGAGCAGTTCTTC
CDR3aa: CASTSPGLAGGGEQFF

len: 14
j_gene: TRBJ1-1
d_gene: -
v_gene: TRBV7-8
abundance: few
CDR3nt: TGTGCCAGCAGCTTAGGCCAGGCGAACACTGAAGCTTTCTTT
CDR3aa: CASSLGQANTEAFF

len: 15
j_gene: TRBJ2-5
d_gene: TRBD2
v_gene: TRBV15
abundance: -
CDR3nt: TGTGCCACCAGCAGAGATCTGGGGGAGGGAGAGACCCAGTACTTC
CDR3aa: CATSRDLGEGETQYF

len: 14
j_gene: TRBJ1-5
d_gene: -
v_gene: TRBV6-5
abundance: -
CDR3nt: TGTGCCAGCAGGGGGGGATATAGCAATCAGCCCCAGCATTTT
CDR3aa: CASRGGYSNQPQHF

len: 16
j_gene: TRBJ2-1
d_gene: TRBD2
v_gene: TRBV11-2
abundance: -
CDR3nt: TGTGCCAGCAGCTCACCACTAGCGGGAGTCAGGAATGAGCAGTTCTTC
CDR3aa: CASSSPLAGVRNEQFF

len: 14
j_gene: TRBJ2-2
d_gene: -
v_gene: TRBV11-2
abundance: -
CDR3nt: TGTGCCAGCAGCTTAGAATTCAGGACCGGGGAGCTGTTTTTT
CDR3aa: CASSLEFRTGELFF

len: 14
j_gene: TRBJ2-3
d_gene: TRBD2
v_gene: TRBV7-3
abundance: -
CDR3nt: TGTGCCAGCAGACTAGCGGGATGGCTAGATACGCAGTATTTT
CDR3aa: CASRLAGWLDTQYF

len: 12
j_gene: TRBJ2-1
d_gene: -
v_gene: TRBV13
abundance: -
CDR3nt: TGTGCCAGCAGCTTCCGGACTACTTGGTTGTTCTTC
CDR3aa: CASSFRTTWLFF

len: 15
j_gene: TRBJ2-7
d_gene: TRBD1
v_gene: TRBV6-5
abundance: few
CDR3nt: TGTGCCAGCAGTTATAGCCCGGGACAGGGCTACGAGCAGTACTTC
CDR3aa: CASSYSPGQGYEQYF

len: 15
j_gene: TRBJ2-7
d_gene: TRBD1
v_gene: TRBV13
abundance: -
CDR3nt: TGTGCCAGCAGCTCCCCGGACAGGGGGCCCTACGAGCAGTACTTC
CDR3aa: CASSSPDRGPYEQYF

len: 14
j_gene: TRBJ1-2
d_gene: -
v_gene: TRBV2
abundance: -
CDR3nt: TGTGCCAGCAGTACGACAGGCTCCAACTATGGCTACACCTTC
CDR3aa: CASSTTGSNYGYTF

len: 14
j_gene: TRBJ1-5
d_gene: -
v_gene: TRBV6-5
abundance: -
CDR3nt: TGTGCCAGCAATTCCGGGGGGTTTTGGTCCCCCCAGCATTTT
CDR3aa: CASNSGGFWSPQHF

len: 15
j_gene: TRBJ1-2
d_gene: TRBD1
v_gene: TRBV7-9
abundance: few
CDR3nt: TGTGCCAGCAGTAGGGGGACAGAGGAGACGCATGGCTACACCTTC
CDR3aa: CASSRGTEETHGYTF

len: 16
j_gene: TRBJ2-7
d_gene: TRBD2
v_gene: TRBV19
abundance: -
CDR3nt: TGTGCCAGTAGGGGCGGGACTAGCGGGAACTACTACGAGCAGTACTTC
CDR3aa: CASRGGTSGNYYEQYF

len: 15
j_gene: TRBJ2-5
d_gene: -
v_gene: TRBV6-5
abundance: -
CDR3nt: TGTGCCAGCAGACGCCTAGCAGGGGATAGTGGGACCCAGTACTTC
CDR3aa: CASRRLAGDSGTQYF

len: 15
j_gene: TRBJ2-3
d_gene: -
v_gene: TRBV7-7
abundance: few
CDR3nt: TGTGCTAGCAGCTTATCGGGGTTAAGCACAGATACGCAGTATTTT
CDR3aa: CASSLSGLSTDTQYF

len: 15
j_gene: TRBJ2-7
d_gene: TRBD1
v_gene: TRBV28
abundance: many
CDR3nt: TGTGCCAGCAGTCAGCCGGGACAGGGGTCCTACGAGCAGTACTTC
CDR3aa: CASSQPGQGSYEQYF

len: 15
j_gene: TRBJ2-2
d_gene: TRBD2
v_gene: TRBV9
abundance: few
CDR3nt: TGTGCCAGCAGCCCTCGGACTAGCGAGACCGGGGAGCTGTTTTTT
CDR3aa: CASSPRTSETGELFF